These T cell receptor beta chains were read from a single sample in a study of T cells in Graves' hyperthyroidism and ophthalmopathy. Each CDR3 protein is one row after TCRdb ran MiXCR on the multiplex PCR reads. Of nearly 600,000 distinct CDR3 sequences listed, about 15% are singletons. The sequenced sample was blood. The origin of the receptors is a woman in her twenties or thirties with Graves' hyperthyroidism that later progressed to Graves' ophthalmopathy. The CDR3 runs from the conserved cysteine through the conserved F or W. A D gene is named only where the DNA matches it firmly. Clone size, where shown, is once, few, many, or a class for clones that have expanded.

d_call j_call clone_size v_call cdr3_aa cdr3_nt
. TRBJ2-7 many TRBV29-1 CSVAGTTYEQYF TGCAGCGTTGCCGGGACGACCTACGAGCAGTACTTC
. TRBJ1-5 . TRBV24-1 CATSDRRAAGNQPQHF TGTGCCACCAGTGACCGAAGGGCCGCCGGCAATCAGCCCCAGCATTTT
. TRBJ2-1 many TRBV12-5 CASATAGSSYNEQFF TGTGCTAGTGCTACAGCGGGTAGCTCCTACAATGAGCAGTTCTTC
. TRBJ1-1 many TRBV18 CASSPALTGTLNTEAFF TGTGCCAGCTCACCCGCTCTTACCGGGACACTTAACACTGAAGCTTTCTTT
. TRBJ1-1 . TRBV5-1 CASRVGNTEAFF TGCGCCAGCCGGGTGGGGAACACTGAAGCTTTCTTT
. TRBJ1-3 . TRBV12-3/TRBV12-4 CASTFSGNTIYF TGTGCCAGCACCTTCTCTGGAAACACCATATATTTT
TRBD1 TRBJ2-1 many TRBV24-1 CATSEQTGGSYNEQFF TGTGCCACCAGTGAGCAGACAGGGGGCAGTTACAATGAGCAGTTCTTC
. TRBJ1-3 many TRBV2 CASSVNSGNTIYF TGTGCCAGCAGTGTCAACTCTGGAAACACCATATATTTT
. TRBJ2-3 . TRBV9 CASSVEPTTTDTQYF TGTGCCAGCAGCGTCGAGCCCACGACGACAGATACGCAGTATTTT
TRBD1 TRBJ2-1 . TRBV4-3 CASSQRWQGTGRDNEQFF TGCGCCAGCAGCCAGAGGTGGCAAGGGACAGGGAGAGACAATGAGCAGTTCTTC
TRBD2 TRBJ2-3 many TRBV25-1 CASWRGGGYTQYF TGTGCCAGCTGGCGGGGGGGCGGCTATACGCAGTATTTT
. TRBJ2-6 . TRBV20-1 CSASGHSGANVLTF TGCAGTGCTAGCGGTCATAGTGGGGCCAACGTCCTGACTTTC
TRBD1 TRBJ1-5 . TRBV30 CAWRAGGYQPQHF TGTGCCTGGAGGGCAGGGGGCTATCAGCCCCAGCATTTT
. TRBJ1-1 many TRBV2 CASRHRAMNTEAFF TGTGCCAGCAGACACAGGGCTATGAACACTGAAGCTTTCTTT
. TRBJ2-6 . TRBV2 CASSLQAPGANVLTF TGTGCCAGCAGCCTACAGGCGCCTGGGGCCAACGTCCTGACTTTC
. TRBJ2-5 . TRBV3-1 CASSQGGQRETQYF TGTGCCAGCAGCCAAGGGGGCCAGCGAGAGACCCAGTACTTC
TRBD1 TRBJ2-2 many TRBV7-3 CASSARQGATGELFF TGTGCCAGCAGCGCGCGACAGGGGGCCACCGGGGAGCTGTTTTTT
. TRBJ1-4 many TRBV30 CAWRAGPGEKLFF TGTGCCTGGAGGGCGGGGCCGGGGGAAAAACTGTTTTTT
TRBD2 TRBJ2-7 few TRBV7-2 CASSSLSGSNVEQYF TGTGCCAGCAGCTCCCTTAGCGGGAGTAATGTGGAGCAGTACTTC
TRBD1 TRBJ2-1 . TRBV7-6 CASSRGQGTYNEQFF TGTGCCAGCAGCCGCGGACAGGGAACCTACAATGAGCAGTTCTTC
. TRBJ1-2 . TRBV7-2 CASSFATGNTIYGYTF TGTGCCAGCAGCTTCGCCACGGGCAACACAATCTATGGCTACACCTTC
TRBD2 TRBJ2-7 few TRBV10-3 CAISESVAGAQEQYF TGTGCCATCAGTGAGTCCGTAGCGGGGGCACAGGAGCAGTACTTC
. TRBJ1-1 few TRBV19 CASRGQTMNTEAFF TGTGCCAGTAGAGGACAGACTATGAACACTGAAGCTTTCTTT
. TRBJ2-5 . TRBV12-3/TRBV12-4 CASSPRRTVYQETQYF TGTGCCAGCAGCCCCCGCCGGACAGTGTACCAAGAGACCCAGTACTTC
. TRBJ2-5 many TRBV6-1 CASRGPDGKTQYF TGTGCCAGCAGGGGACCCGACGGAAAGACCCAGTACTTC
. TRBJ2-1 many TRBV20-1 CSARDAVLSYNEQFF TGCAGTGCTAGAGATGCGGTTCTATCCTACAATGAGCAGTTCTTC
TRBD2 TRBJ2-1 many TRBV20-1 CSTWGEGYNEQFF TGCAGTACTTGGGGGGAGGGTTACAATGAGCAGTTCTTC
TRBD1 TRBJ2-1 many TRBV2 CASSKTRDRSYNEQFF TGTGCCAGCAGTAAGACCCGGGACAGATCCTACAATGAGCAGTTCTTC
. TRBJ1-6 many TRBV3-1 CASSPAADNNSPLHF TGTGCCAGCAGCCCCGCGGCAGATAATAATTCACCCCTCCACTTT
TRBD1 TRBJ1-1 few TRBV11-2 CASSLGGRGSTEAFF TGTGCCAGCAGCTTAGGGGGCAGGGGGAGCACTGAAGCTTTCTTT
TRBD1 TRBJ2-7 many TRBV5-1 CASSVGQGSYEQYF TGCGCCAGCAGCGTAGGACAGGGGTCCTACGAGCAGTACTTC
TRBD2 TRBJ2-1 few TRBV24-1 CATTDSLAGPGDEQFF TGTGCCACCACTGATAGTCTAGCGGGCCCGGGGGATGAGCAGTTCTTC
. TRBJ1-1 few TRBV4-1 CASSQVGMDSLGLTEAFF TGCGCCAGCAGCCAAGTCGGTATGGACAGCCTGGGATTAACTGAAGCTTTCTTT
. TRBJ2-2 . TRBV28 CASSPISGSSNFGELFF TGTGCCAGCAGTCCCATATCGGGAAGTAGTAATTTCGGGGAGCTGTTTTTT
TRBD1 TRBJ2-7 many TRBV24-1 CATSDSPRISGGASYEQYF TGTGCCACCAGTGATTCTCCGCGGATCTCAGGGGGCGCCTCCTACGAGCAGTACTTC
TRBD1 TRBJ2-5 few TRBV7-2 CASSSWTGGYETQYF TGTGCCAGCAGCTCCTGGACAGGGGGCTACGAGACCCAGTACTTC
TRBD2 TRBJ2-5 many TRBV10-3 CAIRGLAGDKGETQYF TGTGCCATCAGGGGACTAGCGGGAGATAAAGGAGAGACCCAGTACTTC
TRBD1 TRBJ2-2 . TRBV6-5 CASSYGTGGRPGELFF TGTGCCAGCAGTTACGGGACAGGGGGTCGGCCCGGGGAGCTGTTTTTT
. TRBJ1-5 few TRBV9 CASSDSGVGNQPQHF TGTGCCAGCAGCGACTCAGGGGTAGGCAATCAGCCCCAGCATTTT
TRBD1 TRBJ2-3 . TRBV7-9 CASSSGQGSTDTQYF TGTGCCAGCAGCTCCGGACAGGGGAGCACAGATACACAGTATTTT
. TRBJ2-7 many TRBV7-9 CASSSSVKRVGLSDEQYF TGTGCCAGCAGCTCCTCGGTAAAGCGGGTGGGGCTCAGCGACGAGCAGTACTTC
TRBD2 TRBJ2-7 many TRBV12-3/TRBV12-4 CASSRGTSGFHEQYF TGTGCCAGCAGTAGGGGGACTAGCGGGTTCCACGAGCAGTACTTC
. TRBJ2-3 . TRBV18 CASSVALTGAADTQYF TGTGCCAGCTCGGTCGCCCTCACGGGGGCAGCAGATACGCAGTATTTT